The source of this TCR beta chain is a study of T-cell reconstitution after alpha-beta-depleted transplantation in children. Germline lookup yields CDR1 SQVTM and CDR2 ANQGSEA. The CDR3 contains 14 residues. V lost 1 base, J lost 2 bases, and 8 bases lay in between. Findings and caveats of the study: Reportedly, roughly two months post-transplant, alpha-beta T cells arose from several hundred expanded graft clones. Newly produced T cells mostly accounted for T-cell counts and diversity one year post-transplant.

Preparation of the TCRbeta library used unique molecular identifiers. TCRdb reprocessed the PCR reads with MiXCR, giving one entry per CDR3 protein. The data contain 250,000 or so distinct CDR3 sequences, about 24% of them singletons. In this sample, this clonotype turned up a few times. Its antigen is unknown. The sequence was obtained from a female patient aged 2-9 years who had a stem cell transplant for congenital amegakaryocytic thrombocytopenia, so the T cells may come from the graft donor. This sequence joins TRBV29-1 and TRBJ1-4, with D possibly TRBD1 on 5 matching bases. Sequenced material: PBMCs, mostly from graft donor cells, taken 360 days after TCRalphabeta/CD19-depleted stem cell transplant. The CDR3 sequence is CSVEGGVTNEKLFF. Here the CDR3 DNA reads TGCAGCGTTGAAGGGGGGGTTACTAATGAAAAACTGTTTTTT.